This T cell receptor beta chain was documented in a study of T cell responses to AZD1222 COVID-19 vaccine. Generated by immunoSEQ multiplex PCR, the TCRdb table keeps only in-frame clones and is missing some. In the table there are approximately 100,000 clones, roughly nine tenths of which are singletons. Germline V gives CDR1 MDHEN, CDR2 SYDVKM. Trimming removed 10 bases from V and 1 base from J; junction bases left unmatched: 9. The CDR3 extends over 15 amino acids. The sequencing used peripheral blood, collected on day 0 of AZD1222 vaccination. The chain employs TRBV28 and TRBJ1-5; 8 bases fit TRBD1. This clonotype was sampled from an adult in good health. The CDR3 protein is CATQGAGLSNQPQHF. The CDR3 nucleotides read TGTGCCACCCAGGGGGCGGGTTTGAGCAATCAGCCCCAGCATTTT.